This T cell receptor beta chain was captured by sequencing in a study of T cells in Graves' hyperthyroidism and ophthalmopathy. Study results and caveats: Median prediction lead before ophthalmopathy onset was 5 to 7 months with the model.

TCR beta CDR3 regions were amplified from RNA. Primed by the HTBI set, a first-round RT-PCR was run on the TCR CDR3. TCRdb itself ran the multiplex PCR reads through MiXCR, one entry per CDR3 protein. The sample yields more than 150,000 distinct CDR3 sequences, around 15% seen once. The trim removed 4 bases at V and 0 bases at J, leaving 2 bases unmatched. Germline CDR1 and CDR2: KGHSH and LQKENI. This CDR3 spans 15 amino acids. This clonotype was recorded many times. What it binds is not known. The chain joins TRBV18 to TRBJ2-3, with TRBD2 identical over 9 bases. The sequenced material came from blood. The receptor was derived from a woman aged 50 to 60 with Graves' hyperthyroidism. CDR3 sequence reads: CASSRAGGSTDTQYF. The CDR3 bases are TGTGCCAGCTCACGCGCGGGGGGGAGCACAGATACGCAGTATTTT.